Following are 20 T cell receptor beta chains from one sample sequenced in a study of blood T cells in healthy people across ages. Primers used in a second PCR of roughly 6 to 11 cycles were a sample-barcoded 5' primer and a J-beta primer mix. MiXCR, run by TCRdb on the 5' RACE reads, gives a single entry per CDR3 protein. This table holds some 940,000 distinct CDR3 sequences, 25% to 30% found once. The same data also went into a second study, on T cells of mothers and their children.

Sequenced input: blood. The receptors were sampled from a middle-aged woman in good health.

This clonotype appeared a few times. The junction shows a germline mismatch at one end, possibly a read error. The rearrangement joins TRBV20-1 to TRBJ2-1; possibly TRBD2 for D (5 bases). This CDR3 spans 12 amino acids. The germline V gene encodes CDR1 DFQATT and CDR2 SNEGSKA (reference sequence). The CDR3, as DNA: TGCAGTGCTAGAGCAAGCGGCAATGGGCAGTTCTTC. Protein product: CSARASGNGQFF.

V and J are TRBV9 and TRBJ2-7; TRBD1 might be the D (6 bases). Germline loops: CDR1 SGDLS, CDR2 YYNGEE. V shed 0 bases and J shed 0 bases, with 10 bases lying between them. The CDR3 runs to 15 residues. The chain's CDR3 is CASSVAGANSYEQYF. Here the CDR3 DNA reads TGTGCCAGCAGCGTAGCAGGGGCGAACTCCTACGAGCAGTACTTC.

This clonotype turned up a few times. The rearrangement links TRBV12-3 or TRBV12-4 to TRBJ2-7; D is unresolved. The V gene lost 5 bases and the J gene lost 7 bases, with 15 bases spanning the gap. The CDR3 is made up of 13 amino acids. Here the CDR3 reads CASSRLTYNEQYF. The DNA of the CDR3 is TGTGCCAGCAGTCGCCTGACATACAATGAGCAGTACTTC.

This clonotype was picked up a small number of times. This chain links TRBV7-6 with TRBJ1-1; D call uncertain. The length of the CDR3 is 12 residues. The germline V gene encodes CDR1 SGHVS and CDR2 FNYEAQ. V was trimmed by 5 bases and J by 5 bases, leaving 9 bases between them. The CDR3 sequence: CASSPAGTEAFF. CDR3 nucleotide sequence: TGTGCCAGCAGCCCTGCGGGGACTGAAGCTTTCTTT.

This clonotype appeared a single time. The V and J genes are TRBV11-2 and TRBJ2-1; 11 nucleotides match TRBD2. The germline gives CDR1 SGHAT, CDR2 FQNNGV. The CDR3 covers 15 residues. With 6 bases clipped from V and 6 bases from J, the junction kept 7 bases outside the gene matches. The CDR3 protein is CASRDSGRAPNEQFF. CDR3 DNA: TGTGCCAGCAGGGATAGCGGGAGGGCTCCCAATGAGCAGTTCTTC.

The chain uses TRBV18 and TRBJ2-2; the D gene could be TRBD1 or TRBD2 (5 bases each). There are 15 residues in the CDR3. Deletions cut 1 base from V and 3 bases from J, with 9 bases between. CDR1 and CDR2 (germline): KGHSH, LQKENI. DNA of the CDR3: TGTGCCAGCTCACCACAAGGGACGTACACCGGGGAGCTGTTTTTT. It codes for CASSPQGTYTGELFF.

This clonotype was picked up many times. V gene TRBV3-1 combines with J gene TRBJ2-7; D is ambiguous. CDR1 and CDR2 (germline): LGHDT, YNNKEL (reference sequence). The CDR3 runs 14 residues. V was clipped by 0 bases and J by 2 bases, with 8 bases between them. CDR3 amino acids: CASSQDNLAYEQYF. The CDR3 coding sequence is TGTGCCAGCAGCCAAGATAATTTAGCCTACGAGCAGTACTTC.

The chain combines TRBV6-5 with TRBJ2-3, with a possible D match to TRBD2 (5 bases). Germline V lookup: CDR1 MNHEY, CDR2 SVGAGI. Between the trimmed V and J ends, which lost 6 bases and 0 bases, there was a span of 16 bases. The CDR3 totals 16 residues. The CDR3 is CASRQGLAISTDTQYF. In DNA, the CDR3 is TGTGCCAGCAGACAAGGACTCGCTATTAGCACAGATACGCAGTATTTT.

This clonotype appeared once. Being one base from a much bigger clone, this may be a read error. The V call is TRBV6-2 or TRBV6-3, the J call TRBJ2-7; D is possibly TRBD1 (5 bases). This CDR3 contains 11 residues. CDR1 is MNHEY, CDR2 SVGEGT, per germline. Trimming left V 7 bases short and J 7 bases short, with 11 bases between. This chain's CDR3 is CASTMGREQYF. The CDR3 DNA follows: TGTGCCAGCACCATGGGGCGGGAGCAGTACTTC.

With regard to this clonotype: At one of its ends the junction is not consistent with the germline gene, which may arise from a read error. The chain carries TRBV4-1 and TRBJ2-6; no clear D gene. Germline CDR1 reads MGHRA; CDR2 reads YSYEKL. This CDR3 is 19 amino acids long. CDR3 in DNA: TGCGCCGGCAGCCAACCTTGGCACGCCGTCCGCTCTGGGGCCAACGTCCTGACTTTC. It translates to CAGSQPWHAVRSGANVLTF.

Comments on this clonotype: At one end the junction does not follow the germline gene, possibly because of a read error. The chain combines TRBV5-6 with TRBJ1-2, with D possibly being TRBD1 (6 bases). The CDR3 consists of 13 residues. Germline-derived CDR1 and CDR2 are SGHDT and YYEEEE. The CDR3 spells CAGSPGGPGGYTF. The CDR3 DNA follows: TGTGCCGGCAGCCCTGGGGGGCCGGGTGGCTACACCTTC.

The chain combines TRBV2 with TRBJ1-5, with TRBD1 as a possible D gene (6 bases). This CDR3 has 19 residues. Germline V CDR1 and CDR2: SNHLY, FYNNEI. V dropped 8 bases and J dropped 2 bases, with 28 bases sitting between them. The CDR3 is CASALGIYRDRDGNQPQHF. CDR3 DNA: TGTGCCAGCGCCCTGGGGATTTACAGGGATCGGGATGGCAATCAGCCCCAGCATTTT.

Ten or more counts support this clonotype. This chain joins TRBV7-3 and TRBJ2-1; 8 nucleotides match TRBD2. Germline assignment: CDR1 SGHTA and CDR2 FQGTGA. V gave up 4 bases and J gave up 5 bases; unmatched junction bases: 10. This CDR3 spans 16 amino acids. The CDR3 region has the DNA TGTGCCAGCAGCTCAATAGCGGGGCCAGAGAACAATGAGCAGTTCTTC. Its translation: CASSSIAGPENNEQFF.

On this clonotype: This sequence may be a read error, since a much larger clone differs from it by one base. The chain is built from TRBV20-1 and TRBJ2-1; a possible D gene is TRBD2 (5 bases). In germline, CDR1 is DFQATT, CDR2 SNEGSKA (reference sequence). This CDR3 contains 13 residues. CDR3 protein: CSTSNGHYNEQFF. As DNA, the CDR3 is TGCAGTACTAGTAACGGGCACTACAATGAGCAGTTCTTC.

Comments on this clonotype: It may be a read error: a sequence one base away is much more abundant. The chain combines TRBV5-1 with TRBJ2-1, with D unresolved. This CDR3 has 14 residues. V was trimmed by 0 bases and J by 10 bases, leaving 14 bases between them. CDR1 and CDR2 (germline): SGHRS, YFSETQ. The CDR3 sequence is CASSLAGPKKEQFF. The DNA of the CDR3 is TGCGCCAGCAGCTTGGCCGGGCCAAAAAAGGAGCAGTTCTTC.

This chain uses TRBV21-1 with TRBJ1-2; TRBD1, the D gene given by the table, was not confirmed from the DNA. TRBV21-1 is flagged as a pseudogene. The CDR3 sequence is 14 residues long. The CDR3 is CASKERTGDYGYTF. DNA for the CDR3: TGTGCCAGCAAGGAAAGGACAGGGGATTACGGCTACACCTTC.

The rearrangement uses TRBV10-3 and TRBJ2-2; D is perhaps TRBD1 (6 bases). Between the trimmed V and J ends, which lost 6 bases and 3 bases, there was a span of 11 bases. The V gene's germline CDR1 is ENHRY and CDR2 SYGVKD. CDR3 length: 14 residues. The CDR3, as DNA: TGTGCCATCAGGGGGGCATCGGACACCGGGGAGCTGTTTTTT. Translating it yields CAIRGASDTGELFF.

The chain is built from TRBV7-2 and TRBJ2-4; D perhaps matches TRBD2 (5 bases). This CDR3 has 14 amino acids. Germline-derived CDR1 and CDR2 are SGHTA and FQGNSA. The V gene lost 5 bases and the J gene lost 6 bases, with 14 bases spanning the gap. The CDR3 sequence is CASSGPRGLNIQYF. In DNA, the CDR3 is TGTGCCAGCAGCGGCCCACGGGGATTAAACATTCAGTACTTC.

This clonotype has a handful of counts. Its ends do not fully match the called genes, so a read error is possible. This chain uses TRBV20-1 with TRBJ1-1; D call uncertain. Looked up from germline, CDR1 is DFQATT and CDR2 is SNEGSKA (reference sequence). CDR3 size: 14 residues. The DNA of the CDR3 is TGCAGTGCTAGAGAGACGGGGTGGAACACTGAGGCTTTCTTT. Translation: CSARETGWNTEAFF.

V gene TRBV5-5 combines with J gene TRBJ1-5, with a possible D match to TRBD1 (5 bases). CDR1 and CDR2 from the germline V gene are SGHKS and YYEKEE (reference sequence). V was cut by 4 bases and J by 15 bases, with 29 bases left in between. This CDR3 spans 16 amino acids. CDR3 protein: CASSPSGLSSNQPRHF. DNA of the CDR3: TGTGCCAGCAGCCCATCAGGGTTGTCTAGCAATCAGCCTCGGCATTTT. Drawing the rest from reference TRBV5-5 and TRBJ1-5, the complete variable domain is DAGVTQSPTHLIKTRGQQVTLRCSPISGHKSVSWYQQVLGQGPQFIFQYYEKEERGRGNFPDRFSARQFPNYSSELNVNALLLGDSALYLCASSPSGLSSNQPRHFGDGTRLSIL.